Below are 5 T cell receptor beta chains sequenced from a single sample in a study of response to subunit inactivated influenza vaccine. TCRdb fed the RT-PCR reads into MiXCR, producing one record per CDR3 protein. The sample yields fewer than 650,000 distinct CDR3 sequences, approximately 12% seen once. Sequenced material: PBMCs from blood, taken 45 days after vaccination. These receptors were taken from a man aged 50 to 59 who received an inactivated influenza vaccine.

This clonotype was seen repeatedly, ten times or more. This chain links TRBV7-9 with TRBJ1-5; D is ambiguous. The ends were cut back, 6 bases at V and 2 bases at J, with 11 bases in the middle. The germline gives CDR1 SEHNR, CDR2 FQNEAQ (reference sequence). The CDR3 totals 14 residues. Here the CDR3 reads CASRTRPGNQPQHF. For the CDR3, the DNA is TGTGCCAGCAGGACGCGTCCGGGCAATCAGCCCCAGCATTTT.

This clonotype appeared many times. The chain links TRBV5-1 to TRBJ1-5, with TRBD1 matching over 7 bases. CDR3 length: 15 residues. Looked up from germline, CDR1 is SGHRS and CDR2 is YFSETQ. J was trimmed by 4 bases and V by 0 bases; bases with no gene match: 4. CDR3 nucleotides: TGCGCCAGCAGCTTGGGGGACAGTGGGAATCAGCCCCAGCATTTT. Translating gives CASSLGDSGNQPQHF.

The rearrangement uses TRBV11-3 and TRBJ2-1; 7 positions match TRBD1. The ends lost 1 base at V and 9 bases at J; junction bases unmatched: 12. Germline V CDR1 and CDR2: SGHNT, YENEEA. The CDR3 loop spans 16 amino acids. This CDR3 reads CASSLGPPRQGSEQFF. The CDR3 DNA reads as TGTGCCAGCAGCTTAGGCCCCCCTCGACAGGGTAGTGAGCAGTTCTTC.

This chain connects TRBV4-3 to TRBJ2-1; the match to TRBD1 covers 7 bases. Trimming at V came to 1 base and at J to 1 base, leaving 16 bases not matched to a gene. Germline values: CDR1 LGHNA, CDR2 YSLEER. The CDR3 runs to 20 residues. This CDR3 reads CASSQALTGAKPYSYNEQFF. The DNA for the CDR3 is TGCGCCAGCAGCCAAGCTCTTACAGGGGCTAAACCCTATTCCTACAATGAGCAGTTCTTC.

The rearrangement uses TRBV4-1 and TRBJ2-7, with D perhaps given as TRBD1 or TRBD2 (5 bases each). Germline V CDR1 and CDR2: MGHRA, YSYEKL. This CDR3 comprises 15 residues. V was pared by 3 bases and J by 4 bases, with 16 bases between. The DNA for the CDR3 is TGCGCCAGCAGCCAGGCCGGGACCGACGTTTACGAGCAGTACTTC. This codes for CASSQAGTDVYEQYF.